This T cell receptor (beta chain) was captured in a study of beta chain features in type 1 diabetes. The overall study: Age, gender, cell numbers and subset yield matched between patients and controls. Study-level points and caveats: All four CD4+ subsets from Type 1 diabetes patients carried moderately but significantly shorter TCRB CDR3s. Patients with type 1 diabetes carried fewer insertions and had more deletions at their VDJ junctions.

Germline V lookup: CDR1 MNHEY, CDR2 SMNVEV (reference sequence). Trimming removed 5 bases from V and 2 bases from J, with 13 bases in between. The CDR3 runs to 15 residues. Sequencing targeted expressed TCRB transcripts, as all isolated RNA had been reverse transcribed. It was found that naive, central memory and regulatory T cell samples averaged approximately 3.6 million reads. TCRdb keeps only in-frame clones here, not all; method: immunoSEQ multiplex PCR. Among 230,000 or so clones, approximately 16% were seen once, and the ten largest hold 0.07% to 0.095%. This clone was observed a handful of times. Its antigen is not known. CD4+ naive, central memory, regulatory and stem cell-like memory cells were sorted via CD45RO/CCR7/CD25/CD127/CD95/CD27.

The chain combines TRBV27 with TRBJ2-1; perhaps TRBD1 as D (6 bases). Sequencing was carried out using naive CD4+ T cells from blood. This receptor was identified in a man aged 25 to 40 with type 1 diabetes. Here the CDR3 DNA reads TGTGCCAGCAGTAGGGACACCCGAACCTACAATGAGCAGTTCTTC. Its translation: CASSRDTRTYNEQFF.